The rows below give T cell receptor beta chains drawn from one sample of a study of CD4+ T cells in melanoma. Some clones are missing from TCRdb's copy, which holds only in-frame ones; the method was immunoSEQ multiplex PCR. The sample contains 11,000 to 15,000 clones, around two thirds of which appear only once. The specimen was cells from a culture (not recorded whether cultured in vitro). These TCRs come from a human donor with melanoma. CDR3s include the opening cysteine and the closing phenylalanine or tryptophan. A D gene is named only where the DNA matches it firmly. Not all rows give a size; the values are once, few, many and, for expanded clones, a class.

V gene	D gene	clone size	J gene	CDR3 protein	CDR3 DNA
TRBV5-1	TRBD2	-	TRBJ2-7	CASSRRGGISYEQYF	TGCGCCAGCAGCCGACGCGGGGGGATAAGCTACGAGCAGTACTTC
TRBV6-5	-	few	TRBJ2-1	CASSIQRSSYNEQFF	TGTGCCAGCAGCATCCAGCGGAGCTCCTACAATGAGCAGTTCTTC
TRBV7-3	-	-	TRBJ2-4	CASSLYSQGAKAKNIQYF	TGTGCCAGCAGCTTGTATTCTCAAGGGGCCAAAGCCAAAAACATTCAGTACTTC
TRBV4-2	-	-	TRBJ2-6	CASKGTGANVLTF	TGTGCCAGCAAGGGCACTGGGGCCAACGTCCTGACTTTC
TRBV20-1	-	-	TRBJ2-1	CSATDEERLFF	TGCAGTGCTACTGATGAGGAACGTCTGTTCTTC
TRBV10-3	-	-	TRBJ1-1	CAVRRGQVTEAFF	TGTGCCGTGCGGAGGGGCCAGGTCACTGAAGCTTTCTTT
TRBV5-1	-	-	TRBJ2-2	CASSLGPTNTGELFF	TGCGCCAGCAGCTTGGGGCCGACGAACACCGGGGAGCTGTTTTTT
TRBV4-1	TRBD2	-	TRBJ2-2	CASSQVVAGANTGELFF	TGCGCCAGCAGCCAAGTAGTAGCGGGGGCGAACACCGGGGAGCTGTTTTTT
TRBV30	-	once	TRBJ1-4	CAWSSGTSFGEKLFF	TGTGCCTGGAGTTCGGGGACAAGTTTTGGGGAAAAACTGTTTTTT
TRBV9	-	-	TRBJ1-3	CASSAPGSHSGNTIYF	TGTGCCAGCAGCGCCCCTGGTTCTCACTCTGGAAACACCATATATTTT
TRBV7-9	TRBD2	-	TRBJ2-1	CASSRSSGGEQFF	TGTGCCAGCAGCCGCTCTAGCGGGGGTGAGCAGTTCTTC
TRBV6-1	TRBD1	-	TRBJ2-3	CASSPDRVSDTQYF	TGTGCCAGCAGCCCTGACAGGGTATCAGATACGCAGTATTTT
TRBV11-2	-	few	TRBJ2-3	CASSLGWDTDTQYF	TGTGCCAGCAGCCTTGGATGGGACACAGATACGCAGTATTTT
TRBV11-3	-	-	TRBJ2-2	CASSLVGSGELFF	TGTGCCAGCAGCTTAGTTGGTTCCGGGGAGCTGTTTTTT
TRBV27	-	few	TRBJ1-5	CASSNAGRSNQPQHF	TGTGCCAGCAGCAACGCGGGTCGCAGCAATCAGCCCCAGCATTTT
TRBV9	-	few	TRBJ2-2	CASSVGGPGTGELFF	TGTGCCAGCAGCGTAGGTGGGCCTGGTACCGGGGAGCTGTTTTTT
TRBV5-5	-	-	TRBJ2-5	CASSLFSETQYF	TGTGCCAGCAGCTTGTTCTCGGAGACCCAGTACTTC
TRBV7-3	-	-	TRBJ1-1	CASSLTPTGNTEAFF	TGTGCCAGCAGCTTAACCCCAACAGGGAACACTGAAGCTTTCTTT
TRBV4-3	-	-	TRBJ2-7	CASSRTNRDEQYF	TGCGCCAGCAGCCGCACGAACAGGGACGAGCAGTACTTC
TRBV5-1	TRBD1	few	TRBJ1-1	CASSVQGEKNTEAFF	TGCGCCAGCAGCGTGCAGGGGGAAAAGAACACTGAAGCTTTCTTT
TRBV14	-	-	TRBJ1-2	CASSQDLNYGYTF	TGTGCCAGCAGCCAAGATTTAAACTATGGCTACACCTTC
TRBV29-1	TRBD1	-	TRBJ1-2	CSVRPTGGYGYTF	TGCAGCGTGAGACCGACAGGGGGCTATGGCTACACCTTC
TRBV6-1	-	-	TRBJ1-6	CASNSMDSGNSPLHF	TGTGCCAGCAACTCAATGGACAGCGGGAATTCACCCCTCCACTTT
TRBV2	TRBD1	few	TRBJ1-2	CASSKTGQGSGYTF	TGTGCCAGCAGTAAGACGGGACAGGGGAGCGGCTACACCTTC
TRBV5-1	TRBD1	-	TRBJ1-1	CASSPSRQGAEAFF	TGCGCCAGCAGCCCGTCACGACAGGGGGCTGAAGCTTTCTTT
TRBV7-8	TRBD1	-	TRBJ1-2	CASSFYRDRGRSGYTF	TGTGCCAGCAGCTTCTACCGGGACAGGGGAAGGAGTGGCTACACCTTC
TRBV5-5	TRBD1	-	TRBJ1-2	CASSRVGQGHYGYTF	TGTGCCAGCAGTCGCGTAGGACAGGGGCACTATGGCTACACCTTC
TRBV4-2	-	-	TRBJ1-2	CASSQRTSYGYTF	TGTGCCAGCAGCCAAAGGACAAGCTATGGCTACACCTTC
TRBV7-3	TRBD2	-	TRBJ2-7	CASSLELASGVYEQYF	TGTGCCAGCAGCTTAGAGCTGGCTAGCGGGGTCTACGAGCAGTACTTC
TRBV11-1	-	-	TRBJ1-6	CASSLGGARNSPLHF	TGTGCCAGCAGCTTAGGGGGCGCCCGTAATTCACCCCTCCACTTT
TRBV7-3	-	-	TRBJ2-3	CASSLTQSEADTQYF	TGTGCCAGCAGCTTAACGCAAAGTGAGGCAGATACGCAGTATTTT
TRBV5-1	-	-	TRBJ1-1	CASSSNPPGLNTEAFF	TGCGCCAGCAGCTCCAACCCGCCGGGATTGAACACTGAAGCTTTCTTT